The entry that follows covers one TCR beta chain sequence. Its target is not known. The data stem from a study of T cells in localized non-small cell lung cancer. Study outcomes and limitations: Blood T cell density predicted longer survival; adjacent-lung clonality, shorter. The study detected a median roughly 50 of the top 100 tumor clones in adjacent lung. It was uninvolved adjacent lung that showed the highest T cell clonality, exceeding tumor. Because sequencing included only one region (of the tumor), heterogeneity remains possible.

Clones were read by immunoSEQ multiplex PCR, and TCRdb kept only the in-frame ones, dropping some. Here the sample spans about 33,000 clones, roughly 90% being singletons. The CDR3 consists of 17 residues. Sequencing was performed on peripheral blood, taken before any cancer treatment. The source is a female donor over 55 with stage I lung adenocarcinoma. This chain joins TRBV21-1 and TRBJ1-4; the table's D gene call, TRBD1, was not cross checked with the DNA. TRBV21-1 is marked as a pseudogene. In DNA form, the CDR3 reads TGTGCCAGCAGCGGTGGGACAGACCCGCGGCGGAATGAAAAACTGTTTTTT. Its translation is CASSGGTDPRRNEKLFF.